The sequence of this T cell receptor (beta chain) was determined in a study of blood T cell repertoires in COVID-19. Per germline, CDR1 KGHSH and CDR2 LQKENI. The CDR3 has 15 amino acids. Trimming removed 3 bases from V and 1 base from J; junction bases left unmatched: 1. Measured with immunoSEQ multiplex PCR; TCRdb has only the in-frame clones, and not every one. The sample holds over 85,000 clones; 80% to 90% are singletons and the top ten take 0.85% to 1.3%. This rearrangement joins TRBV18 to TRBJ1-1, with 11 bases identical to TRBD1. Sequenced sample: peripheral blood. The TCR sequence derives from a human donor in a cohort sampled during active COVID-19. The CDR3: CASSPGQGANTEAFF. For the CDR3, the DNA is TGTGCCAGCTCACCTGGACAGGGGGCGAACACTGAAGCTTTCTTT.